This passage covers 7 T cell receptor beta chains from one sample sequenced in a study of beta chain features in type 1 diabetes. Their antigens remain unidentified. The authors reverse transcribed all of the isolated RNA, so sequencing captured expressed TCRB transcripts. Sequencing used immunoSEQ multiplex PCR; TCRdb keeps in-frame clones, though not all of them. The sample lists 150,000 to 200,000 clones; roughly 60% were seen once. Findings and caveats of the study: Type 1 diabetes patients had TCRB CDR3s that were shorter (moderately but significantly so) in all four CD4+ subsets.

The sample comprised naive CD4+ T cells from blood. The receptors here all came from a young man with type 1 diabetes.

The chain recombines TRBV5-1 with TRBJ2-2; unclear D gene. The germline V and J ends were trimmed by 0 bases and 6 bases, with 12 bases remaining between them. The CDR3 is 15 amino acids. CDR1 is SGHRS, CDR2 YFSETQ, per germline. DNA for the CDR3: TGCGCCAGCAGCTTGGAGGACGTAATCTCCGGGGAGCTGTTTTTT. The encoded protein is CASSLEDVISGELFF.

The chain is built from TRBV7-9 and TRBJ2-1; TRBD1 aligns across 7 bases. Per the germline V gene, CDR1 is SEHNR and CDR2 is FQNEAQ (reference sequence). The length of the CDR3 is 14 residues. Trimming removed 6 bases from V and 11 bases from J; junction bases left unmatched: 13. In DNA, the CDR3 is TGTGCCAGCAGTCCCACGGACAGGCCTAGTCAGCAGTTCTTC. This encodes CASSPTDRPSQQFF.

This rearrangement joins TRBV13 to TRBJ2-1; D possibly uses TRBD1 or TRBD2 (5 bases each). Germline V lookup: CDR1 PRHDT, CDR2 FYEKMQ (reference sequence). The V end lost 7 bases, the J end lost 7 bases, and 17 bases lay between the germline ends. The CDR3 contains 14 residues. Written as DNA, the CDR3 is TGTGCCAGCACCTCAGGGAGCGGCCGGAATGAGCAGTTCTTC. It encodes CASTSGSGRNEQFF. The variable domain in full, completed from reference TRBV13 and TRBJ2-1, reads AAGVIQSPRHLIKEKRETATLKCYPIPRHDTVYWYQQGPGQDPQFLISFYEKMQSDKGSIPDRFSAQQFSDYHSELNMSSLELGDSALYFCASTSGSGRNEQFFGPGTRLTVL.

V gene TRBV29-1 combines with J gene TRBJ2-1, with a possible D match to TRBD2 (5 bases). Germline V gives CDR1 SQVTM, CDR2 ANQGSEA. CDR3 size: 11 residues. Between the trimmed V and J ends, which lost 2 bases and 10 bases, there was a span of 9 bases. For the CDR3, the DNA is TGCAGCGTTGAATGGCTAGCCGAGCAGTTCTTC. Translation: CSVEWLAEQFF.

CDR3 nucleotide sequence: TGTGCCAGCAGCGTAGGAGGTAGCGGGGGTTACTACGAGCAGTACTTC. Encoded protein: CASSVGGSGGYYEQYF. The V and J genes are TRBV9 and TRBJ2-7, with 9 bases fitting TRBD2. CDR1 SGDLS and CDR2 YYNGEE come from the germline V gene. The V and J ends lost 0 bases and 3 bases, in that order; junction bases with no gene match: 7. This CDR3 is 16 amino acids long.

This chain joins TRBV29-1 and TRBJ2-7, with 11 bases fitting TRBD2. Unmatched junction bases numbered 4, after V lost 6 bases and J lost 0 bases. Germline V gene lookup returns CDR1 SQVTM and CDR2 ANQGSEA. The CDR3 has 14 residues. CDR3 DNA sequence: TGCAGCGTCGGACTAGCGGGCAGCTCCTACGAGCAGTACTTC. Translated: CSVGLAGSSYEQYF.

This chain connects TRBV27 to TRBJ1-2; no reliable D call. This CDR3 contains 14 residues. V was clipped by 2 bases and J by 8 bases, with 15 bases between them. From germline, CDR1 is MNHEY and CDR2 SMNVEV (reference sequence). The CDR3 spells CASSLGGSPIGYTF. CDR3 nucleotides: TGTGCCAGCAGTTTAGGCGGCTCCCCCATAGGCTACACCTTC.